The present T cell receptor (beta chain) was sequenced within a study of T cell responses to AZD1222 COVID-19 vaccine. TCRdb's table, derived via immunoSEQ multiplex PCR, lists solely in-frame clones and lacks some. The data contain 140,000 to 150,000 clones, 93% of them singletons. This specimen consisted of peripheral blood, obtained on day 0 of AZD1222 vaccination. This sequence originates from an adult in good health.

CDR3 nucleotides: TGTGCCAGCAGCTTCACTGCAACCGGGGACGAGCAGTACTTC. This sequence encodes CASSFTATGDEQYF. The rearrangement uses TRBV9 and TRBJ2-7; D is possibly TRBD2 (5 bases). V shed 4 bases and J shed 5 bases, with 16 bases lying between them. The germline CDR1 and CDR2 sequences are SGDLS and YYNGEE. This CDR3 region has 14 residues.